This TCR beta chain stems from a study of blood T cell repertoires in COVID-19. Libraries were prepared by immunoSEQ multiplex PCR; TCRdb keeps only in-frame clonotypes and omits some of them. The sample consists of 75,000 to 85,000 clones, about 85% of them appearing once. This CDR3 is 16 amino acids long. The V end lost 4 bases, the J end lost 0 bases, and 14 bases lay between the germline ends. The germline V gene encodes CDR1 SGDLS and CDR2 YYNGEE. The TCR was taken from a man aged 55 to 70 with COVID-19, enrolled during active disease. The source material was peripheral blood. This sequence joins TRBV9 and TRBJ1-5, with D possibly TRBD1 on 5 matching bases. The CDR3 loop reads CASSPDDSYSNQPQHF. In nucleotides, the CDR3 is TGTGCCAGCAGCCCAGACGACAGTTATAGCAATCAGCCCCAGCATTTT. Combining the CDR3 with reference TRBV9 and TRBJ1-5 gives the whole variable domain DSGVTQTPKHLITATGQRVTLRCSPRSGDLSVYWYQQSLDQGLQFLIQYYNGEERAKGNILERFSAQQFPDLHSELNLSSLELGDSALYFCASSPDDSYSNQPQHFGDGTRLSIL.